This TCR beta chain was obtained from a study of cytomegalovirus exposure and HLA in healthy donors (dated by TCRdb to about 2017). For the wider study: According to an earlier analysis of a few hundred of the donors, some 180 million T cells yielded over 90 million unique TCR beta sequences and about 300 Gb of sequence data. The aim of the study was to test whether cataloging public T cell receptors could identify signatures of past pathogen exposure. Donor age, sex, ethnicity and CMV serostatus were collected together with the repertoire data. The genetic ancestry cluster associated with self-reported Caucasian donors included over 80% of the roughly 410 genotyped donors. In a later genetic analysis, genome-wide SNP genotypes for 398 of the 666 donors were used, and that subset was treated as a discovery cohort. Along with the approximately 620-subject first cohort, a separate validation cohort of over a hundred different subjects was used. In an earlier analysis of 500 to 650 of the donors, high-throughput TCR beta sequencing was used to judge whether each TCR beta V gene segment behaved as functional or pseudogenic. Rather than drawing on any new phenotypic data, the later analysis identified candidate immune exposures from TCR beta sequences and the way those sequences occurred across donors. The number of typed donors differed by locus: roughly 629-640 for A, B, C, DRB1 and DQB1; some 500 for DQA1; 606 for DPA1; and roughly 470 for DPB1. A later analysis re-analyzed previously published TCR beta repertoires from hundreds of donors and added high-resolution HLA genotyping to study TCR occurrence patterns. HLA typing covered class I and class II loci at four-digit resolution. Five DR-DQ haplotypes were handled as single units for association and clustering, since linkage in the cohort was strong. About 300 gigabases of sequencing data and tens of millions of unique TCR sequences made up an early release that covered approximately 620 HLA-typed donors. High-throughput TCR immunosequencing, statistical association of individual TCRs with disease status, and machine learning were combined to predict cytomegalovirus infection status. Among some 410 genotyped donors of the cohort, an average of roughly 240,000 unique TCR beta nucleotide sequences were sequenced per donor, 15% to 20% of them non-productive. All discovery cohort repertoires had been generated on a single sequencing platform. The study used immunosequencing to profile the T cell repertoires of hundreds of subjects and linked those repertoires to cytomegalovirus serostatus.

The cohort was made up of approximately 670 healthy bone marrow donors. At the time of sampling, all cohort members were nominally healthy, though unrecorded immune exposures were likely present. The donor tested CMV seropositive and was one of the 289 seropositive cohort members. Every donor gave a peripheral blood sample, and the peripheral blood mononuclear cells from that sample were used for TCR beta sequencing. Genomic DNA extraction from the blood cell samples was performed with the Qiagen DNeasy Blood Extraction Kit. Taken from the germline V gene, the CDR1 and CDR2 loops are ENHRY and SYGVKD. Clipping removes 3 bases from V and 0 bases from J, with 8 as the unmatched junction base count. The CDR3, from cysteine to phenylalanine, totals 17 residues. Only the CDR3 DNA is retained, 51 bases long and in frame from the first base. Comment on this clone: Its antigen specificity is not known.

The method was the immunoSEQ multiplex PCR assay. For the multiplex PCR, a mixture combining 60 forward primers for TCR Vbeta segments and 13 reverse primers for TCR Jbeta segments was used. Amplification of the CDR3 region of rearranged TCR beta genes was performed with a multiplex PCR assay on genomic DNA. The amplified TCR beta libraries were sequenced on the Illumina HiSeq System as 87-base-pair reads. The paper's processing steps were these. Across the 500 to 750 repertoires, a later analysis counted 80 million or so unique TCR beta chains, roughly 11 million of which were shared by at least two donors. A nearest-neighbor algorithm error-corrected the raw reads and collapsed the reads into unique sequences, merging closely related sequences to remove PCR and sequencing errors. To assign V, D and J gene segments, CDR3 sequences were aligned to IMGT reference sequences. For a sequence to be retained, at least a six-nucleotide match to both a V gene segment and a J gene segment was required. Rearrangements were called productive when the CDR3 lacked stop codons and stayed in frame with V and J; all others were non-productive. CDR3 was defined according to IMGT convention as the region running from the second conserved V-encoded cysteine to the conserved J-encoded phenylalanine. The earlier analysis of about 590 of the donors excluded sequences that lacked an unambiguous match to a single V gene segment. An earlier analysis of several hundred of the donors called V segments functional above 56.7% productive rearrangements and segregating when the between-donor standard deviation exceeded 5%. A statistical classification framework was built for diagnosing cytomegalovirus status from the catalog of TCR beta chain sequences. In a later analysis, V and J genes were assigned by comparing TCR nucleotide sequences against IMGT/GENE-DB human TR gene sequences. In a later analysis, CDR3 sequences and most-parsimonious VDJ recombination scenarios were assigned using the TCRdist pipeline. A later analysis defined each TCR beta chain by its CDR3 amino acid sequence plus V-gene family, and excluded reads lacking a unique V-gene family. To address suspected cross-contamination and a sequencing artifact, a later analysis removed 550 to 750 highly shared, low-generation-probability nucleotide sequences. For each public chain, a later analysis derived a clonal expansion index from normalized ranks of inferred template counts within each repertoire. Generation probabilities in a later analysis came from a VDJ recombination model fitted to out-of-frame rearrangements, and those results were checked against IGoR. In a later analysis, hypergeometric tests were used to score TCR-TCR, TCR-HLA and TCR-CMV co-occurrence, with a repertoire-size bias correction applied to TCR pairs. False discovery rates were estimated in a later analysis by permuting HLA or CMV assignments 20 times. A later analysis grouped co-occurring TCRs with DBSCAN, adding TCRdist sequence similarity when clustering within HLA-allele-positive subsets. For co-occurrence clustering, repertoires with fewer than 30,000 or more than 120,000 public chains were excluded, along with a handful of repertoires with anomalous nucleotide sharing. TCRdb stores this immuneACCESS table with in-frame sequences only. Part of the clones is absent; in the studies checked, under half of the shortfall reflects unresolved V genes, and no reason is known for the rest. Clonal size and the V and J genes are those of that table, whereas D and trimming came from the DNA. This sample's table carries about 200,000 clones. The ten largest make up around 1.1% of the sample.

Broader findings and caveats from the paper: Most TCR sequences were observed very rarely across donors, whereas some public TCRs were present in many individuals. Sequencing depth was assumed to be roughly uniform across donors in the presence/absence analyses, though that assumption may not hold. Immune exposure information for the cohort was limited to CMV serostatus. A further reported finding was that TCR beta sequences accurately predicted the HLA-A and HLA-B alleles for most subjects in the first cohort. The study gave a list of more than 150 TCR beta chains associated with cytomegalovirus. Because HLA typing was missing for some donors at each locus, association tests included only the typed subset. Only TCR beta chains were sequenced in this cohort, and the absence of alpha or paired-chain data limited detectable features. Because counts were too low, about 15 rarely observed V segments, including chromosome 9 orphons, were left out of the earlier analysis of roughly 600 of the donors. V-gene and J-gene trimming of TCR beta chains was associated with a missense DCLRE1C variant in a later genetic analysis, and the association was replicated in an independent cohort. In a later analysis, several top co-occurrence clusters were reported to appear linked to parvovirus B19, influenza, CMV and Epstein-Barr virus. The classifier was reported to diagnose cytomegalovirus status with high specificity and sensitivity in both the original and validation cohorts. Broadly in line with IMGT annotations, most TCR beta V segments showed up in productive rearrangements about 87% or about 30% of the time in an earlier analysis of approximately 600 of the donors. A later analysis found that HLA-associated TCR beta chains were more clonally expanded and had lower generation probabilities than equally common non-associated chains. Because the 87-base-pair reads could not distinguish some IMGT-functional V segments, including TRBV6-2 and TRBV6-3, those segments were excluded. Linkage disequilibrium might explain the correlated functional status among segregating V segments, but an unknown experimental factor could not be excluded. A later analysis found that most CMV-associated TCR beta chains appeared HLA-restricted, with HLA associations seemingly driven largely by CMV exposure. At a false discovery rate of 0.05, a later analysis linked about 17,000 TCR beta sequences to specific HLA alleles. The sequencing pipeline was judged likely to have produced a cluster of highly shared sequence variants as a technical artifact. According to the authors, the approach could potentially be generalized to other disease states and immunological phenotypes. In a later genetic analysis, fewer N-insertions in productive TCRs were reported among donors in an Asian-associated ancestry cluster than the roughly 640-donor mean. A later analysis found that TCR association rates varied across HLA loci, with DRB1 alleles showing the most associated TCRs and HLA-C alleles the fewest. When HLA alleles, especially DR and DQ, strongly co-occurred, TCR associations were difficult to assign to individual alleles. A few of the identified cytomegalovirus-associated TCR beta chains were confirmed in vitro to be specific for cytomegalovirus antigens.

Sequenced material: PBMCs. The clonotype originates from a girl aged 2 to 9 in good health and CMV-seropositive. The chain uses TRBV10-3 and TRBJ2-3, with TRBD2 identical over 8 junction bases. The DNA reads TGTGCCATCAGTGATTCCCTTAGCGGGACTAGCACAGATACGCAGTATTTT. Its product reads: CAISDSLSGTSTDTQYF.